These 25 T cell receptor beta chains share one sample of origin, sequenced in a study of blood T cell repertoires in COVID-19. Data came from immunoSEQ multiplex PCR; TCRdb stores just in-frame clones and leaves some out. The table shows under 150,000 clones, with more than 90% occurring only once. The sample was peripheral blood. The receptor source for this set is a man aged 50 to 60 with active COVID-19.

This rearrangement joins TRBV19 to TRBJ1-4; maybe TRBD1 (5 bases). V lost 7 bases to trimming and J lost 6 bases, with 9 bases between them. The CDR3 extends over 12 amino acids. The germline gives CDR1 LNHDA, CDR2 SQIVND (reference sequence). The DNA of the CDR3 is TGTGCCAGTAAGGGGCTCGATGAAAAACTGTTTTTT. This gives the protein CASKGLDEKLFF.

The V gene is TRBV27, the J gene TRBJ1-3; maybe TRBD1 (5 bases). Deletions cut 8 bases from V and 0 bases from J, with 14 bases between. CDR3 length equals 15 residues. Germline values: CDR1 MNHEY, CDR2 SMNVEV (reference sequence). The CDR3 region has the DNA TGTGCCAGCGCCCGTCAGGGCAACTCTGGAAACACCATATATTTT. Translating gives CASARQGNSGNTIYF.

This chain uses TRBV7-7 with TRBJ2-5, with D possibly matching TRBD1 (6 bases). Trimming took off 6 bases at V and 3 bases at J, with 14 bases between the two ends. Germline V gene sequence: CDR1 SSHAT, CDR2 FNYEAQ (reference sequence). The CDR3 runs to 14 residues. The CDR3 loop is CASRLRQEEETQYF. In nucleotides, the CDR3 is TGTGCCAGCAGATTGAGACAGGAGGAAGAGACCCAGTACTTC.

This clone was seen a single time. The CDR3 sequence: CASSLGTGTSNEKLFF. The CDR3, as DNA: TGCGCCAGCAGCTTGGGGACAGGGACTTCTAATGAAAAACTGTTTTTT. This chain joins TRBV5-1 and TRBJ1-4; 8 bases map to TRBD1. Germline CDR1 SGHRS, CDR2 YFSETQ. This CDR3 spans 16 amino acids. J lost 3 bases, V lost 0 bases, and 4 bases had no gene match.

This chain uses TRBV7-8 with TRBJ2-6; D is possibly TRBD2 (6 bases). CDR1 SGHVS and CDR2 FQNEAQ come from the germline V gene. Trimming took off 5 bases at V and 0 bases at J, with 20 bases between the two ends. The CDR3 covers 19 residues. The CDR3 spells CASSPSQGLFSSGANVLTF. The CDR3 DNA follows: TGTGCCAGCAGCCCCTCTCAGGGACTGTTCAGCTCTGGGGCCAACGTCCTGACTTTC.

The chain couples TRBV11-3 to TRBJ2-7; 10 nucleotides line up with TRBD2. The V segment lost 0 bases and the J segment 5 bases; nucleotides outside the gene matches: 4. Germline assignment: CDR1 SGHNT and CDR2 YENEEA. The CDR3 loop spans 15 amino acids. The CDR3: CASSLEASGSHEQYV. Written as DNA, the CDR3 is TGTGCCAGCAGCTTAGAGGCTAGCGGGAGCCACGAGCAGTACGTC.

This rearrangement joins TRBV5-6 to TRBJ1-4, with 10 bases fitting TRBD1. Germline CDR1 SGHDT, CDR2 YYEEEE. This CDR3 region has 16 residues. With 2 bases clipped from V and 8 bases from J, the junction kept 9 bases outside the gene matches. The CDR3 DNA sequence: TGTGCCAGCAGCTTCGGCGGACAGGGGGGGTTAGAAAAACTGTTTTTT. This sequence encodes CASSFGGQGGLEKLFF.

V usage is TRBV5-6 and J usage is TRBJ1-6; maybe TRBD1 (6 bases). Germline CDR1 SGHDT, CDR2 YYEEEE. The CDR3 loop spans 18 amino acids. Between the trimmed V and J ends, which lost 1 base and 6 bases, there was a span of 20 bases. CDR3 sequence reads: CASSLFFSWTALNSPLHF. As DNA, the CDR3 is TGTGCCAGCAGCTTGTTTTTCAGTTGGACAGCCCTTAATTCACCCCTCCACTTT.

The V call is TRBV27, the J call TRBJ2-7; D may be TRBD2 (7 bases). V was cut by 2 bases and J by 6 bases, with 20 bases left in between. This CDR3 is 16 amino acids long. Per the germline V gene, CDR1 is MNHEY and CDR2 is SMNVEV (reference sequence). The CDR3 here is CASSLLPQGRGGEQYF. Written as DNA, the CDR3 is TGTGCCAGCAGTTTACTACCACAGGGAAGGGGGGGCGAGCAGTACTTC.

The table lists this clone with a count of one. The chain has TRBV6-6 and TRBJ2-2, with D perhaps TRBD2 (5 bases). Germline V lookup: CDR1 MNHNY, CDR2 SVGAGI (reference sequence). This CDR3 comprises 14 residues. Between the trimmed V and J ends, which lost 4 bases and 5 bases, there was a span of 11 bases. CDR3 in amino acids: CASSSREGTGELFF. CDR3 in DNA: TGTGCCAGCAGTTCCCGGGAAGGGACCGGGGAGCTGTTTTTT.

This sequence joins TRBV13 and TRBJ2-7; no reliable D call. Trimming removed 5 bases at V and 2 bases at J, with 16 bases between. The CDR3 is 15 residues long. Germline CDR1 is PRHDT and CDR2 is FYEKMQ (reference sequence). Here the CDR3 DNA reads TGTGCCAGCAGCCTGTCGTGGCCAACACCCTACGAGCAGTACTTC. It translates to CASSLSWPTPYEQYF.

The count of this clone is one. This chain uses TRBV9 with TRBJ2-3; 8 positions agree with TRBD2. Per the germline V gene, CDR1 is SGDLS and CDR2 is YYNGEE. The CDR3 covers 16 residues. V was clipped by 0 bases and J by 0 bases; unmatched bases: 3. The CDR3 region is CASSVVASGSTDTQYF. The CDR3 DNA reads TGTGCCAGCAGCGTAGTGGCTAGCGGGAGCACAGATACGCAGTATTTT. The full variable domain, its missing parts supplied by reference TRBV9 and TRBJ2-3, is DSGVTQTPKHLITATGQRVTLRCSPRSGDLSVYWYQQSLDQGLQFLIQYYNGEERAKGNILERFSAQQFPDLHSELNLSSLELGDSALYFCASSVVASGSTDTQYFGPGTRLTVL.

The chain combines TRBV5-1 with TRBJ2-7; 10 nucleotides agree with TRBD1. Trimming at V came to 3 bases and at J to 5 bases, leaving 11 bases not matched to a gene. The germline V gene encodes CDR1 SGHRS and CDR2 YFSETQ. The CDR3 extends over 16 amino acids. CDR3 amino acids: CASSWPPGQGSDEQYF. The CDR3 bases are TGCGCCAGCAGCTGGCCCCCGGGACAGGGGTCCGACGAGCAGTACTTC.

The chain has TRBV25-1 and TRBJ2-2; 7 nucleotides align to TRBD1. CDR1 MGHDK and CDR2 SYGVNS come from the germline V gene. J gave up 5 bases and V 3 bases, and 3 bases lay outside the gene matches. This CDR3 comprises 14 residues. The CDR3 coding sequence is TGTGCCAGCAGTGAGACAGGGCGGACCGGGGAGCTGTTTTTT. This sequence encodes CASSETGRTGELFF.

V gene TRBV28 combines with J gene TRBJ1-5; D might be TRBD1 (5 bases). CDR1 is MDHEN and CDR2 is SYDVKM in the germline V gene. CDR3 length equals 15 residues. With 4 bases removed from V and 2 bases from J, the gap between germline ends came to 12 bases. The CDR3 bases are TGTGCCAGCAGTTCTTTCCAGGGTGGCAATCAGCCCCAGCATTTT. Its translation: CASSSFQGGNQPQHF. Using reference TRBV28 and TRBJ1-5 for the parts outside the CDR3, the full variable domain is DVKVTQSSRYLVKRTGEKVFLECVQDMDHENMFWYRQDPGLGLRLIYFSYDVKMKEKGDIPEGYSVSREKKERFSLILESASTNQTSMYLCASSSFQGGNQPQHFGDGTRLSIL.

The gene calls are TRBV7-9 and TRBJ2-1; possible D gene TRBD1, 6 bases. CDR3 size: 15 residues. Trimming removed 5 bases at V and 7 bases at J, with 18 bases between. Germline-derived CDR1 and CDR2 are SEHNR and FQNEAQ (reference sequence). The CDR3, as DNA: TGTGCCAGCAGCCCTGGACAGATTCTTGGAAATGAGCAGTTCTTC. Its protein is CASSPGQILGNEQFF.

This clone was seen only once. The chain uses TRBV28 and TRBJ1-4, with D maybe TRBD1 (6 bases). Germline V gene lookup returns CDR1 MDHEN and CDR2 SYDVKM. Trimming cost V 7 bases and J 5 bases, with 14 bases left between them. The CDR3 loop spans 14 amino acids. CDR3 DNA sequence: TGTGCCAGCATCCAAGGGACAAGGAATGAAAAACTGTTTTTT. Its protein is CASIQGTRNEKLFF.

A word on this clone: Other DNA sequences within the sample encode an identical CDR3. This chain joins TRBV11-3 and TRBJ2-7; TRBD2 matches 7 bases. CDR3 size: 13 residues. V dropped 1 base and J dropped 3; count of bases not matched to a gene: 0. Germline loops: CDR1 SGHNT, CDR2 YENEEA. The CDR3 protein is CASSLGGGYEQYF. DNA of the CDR3: TGTGCCAGCAGCTTAGGGGGGGGCTACGAGCAGTACTTC. Looking up the rest from reference TRBV11-3 and TRBJ2-7 gives the full variable domain: EAGVVQSPRYKIIEKKQPVAFWCNPISGHNTLYWYLQNLGQGPELLIRYENEEAVDDSQLPKDRFSAERLKGVDSTLKIQPAELGDSAVYLCASSLGGGYEQYFGPGTRLTVT.

V usage is TRBV6-5 and J usage is TRBJ2-7; 7 nucleotides line up with TRBD2. V shed 5 bases, J shed 2 bases, and the junction held 6 bases outside the gene matches. The CDR3 totals 14 residues. Germline loops: CDR1 MNHEY, CDR2 SVGAGI. CDR3 loop: CASSPPAGAYEQYV. In DNA form, the CDR3 reads TGTGCCAGCAGTCCGCCCGCGGGAGCCTACGAGCAGTACGTC.

V and J are TRBV7-8 and TRBJ2-1, with D possibly matching TRBD2 (5 bases). The CDR3 is made up of 12 amino acids. V was shortened by 5 bases and J by 7 bases, with 9 bases between the two germline ends. Germline assignment: CDR1 SGHVS and CDR2 FQNEAQ. CDR3 sequence: CASSRRGNEQFF. The CDR3 DNA follows: TGTGCCAGCAGCAGACGAGGGAATGAGCAGTTCTTC.

In its sample, this clone was seen a few times. The V and J genes are TRBV12-1 and TRBJ1-5; TRBD1, the D gene given by the table, was not confirmed from the DNA. TRBV12-1 is a pseudogene. The CDR3 loop spans 13 amino acids. The CDR3 nucleotides are TGTGCCAGCAGCTTCGAAGGGGGAGCCCTACTGCATTTT. Protein product: CASSFEGGALLHF.

The gene calls are TRBV11-1 and TRBJ1-2, with 7 bases lining up with TRBD1. V shed 5 bases, J shed 8 bases, and the junction held 8 bases outside the gene matches. This CDR3 is built from 13 residues. Germline-derived CDR1 and CDR2 are SGHAT and FQDESV (reference sequence). The CDR3 sequence is CASSADRVGGYTF. In DNA, the CDR3 is TGTGCCAGCAGCGCCGACAGGGTTGGAGGCTACACCTTC.

Only one count was recorded for this clone. The gene calls are TRBV10-3 and TRBJ2-5; 7 positions match TRBD2. The CDR3 spans 14 residues. Germline loops: CDR1 ENHRY, CDR2 SYGVKD. The junction had 6 bases not matched to a gene; V was cut back by 6 bases and J by 2 bases. The CDR3 is CAIREASGQETQYF. The CDR3, as DNA: TGTGCCATCAGGGAGGCTAGCGGACAAGAGACCCAGTACTTC.

This clone has a single count. V is TRBV6-5 and J is TRBJ2-7, with D perhaps TRBD1 (6 bases). The CDR3 runs to 14 residues. The ends were cut back, 4 bases at V and 0 bases at J, with 10 bases in the middle. Per the germline V gene, CDR1 is MNHEY and CDR2 is SVGAGI. The CDR3 sequence is CASSLQGASYEQYF. CDR3 nucleotides: TGTGCCAGCAGTTTACAGGGAGCCTCCTACGAGCAGTACTTC.

The chain has TRBV4-1 and TRBJ2-3, with 8 bases fitting TRBD1. The CDR3 sequence is 15 residues long. Germline CDR1 is MGHRA and CDR2 is YSYEKL. V lost 1 base to trimming and J lost 4 bases; unmatched junction nucleotides: 4. The CDR3 spells CASSQAQGVSDTQYF. The CDR3 nucleotides read TGCGCCAGCAGCCAAGCACAGGGGGTGTCAGATACGCAGTATTTT.